A single sample gave rise to the 20 T cell receptor beta chains below, sequenced in a study of blood T cell repertoires in COVID-19. Sequenced by immunoSEQ multiplex PCR; TCRdb stores in-frame clones only, minus some. The table records 470,000 or so clones, 80% to 90% of them present only once. The sequenced sample was peripheral blood. The receptors stem from a woman aged 25 to 39 with acute or convalescent COVID-19.

The chain uses TRBV30 and TRBJ2-1; 9 nucleotides agree with TRBD1. CDR1 and CDR2 (germline): GTSNPN, SVGIG (reference sequence). V trimming: 7 bases; J trimming: 7 bases; junction bases outside the gene matches: 8. This CDR3 has 13 amino acids. This chain's CDR3 is CASTGTGSNEQFF. CDR3 bases: TGTGCCTCCACCGGGACAGGGTCTAATGAGCAGTTCTTC.

V usage is TRBV27 and J usage is TRBJ2-7, with D perhaps TRBD1 (6 bases). The V and J ends lost 5 bases and 4 bases respectively, with 15 bases between them. The CDR3 has 14 residues. Germline values: CDR1 MNHEY, CDR2 SMNVEV (reference sequence). CDR3 in amino acids: CASSPWDNGYEQYF. The CDR3 DNA reads TGTGCCAGCAGTCCCTGGGACAATGGGTACGAGCAGTACTTC.

The J gene is TRBJ2-7, the V gene TRBV7-2; 7 bases line up with TRBD2. After removal of 8 bases from V and 2 bases from J, the junction contained 15 bases not matched to a gene. The CDR3 length is 16 residues. CDR1 and CDR2 (germline): SGHTA, FQGNSA. The CDR3 DNA sequence: TGTGCCAGCGGCAGCCGACGGGGGGAGCTACCCTACGAGCAGTACTTC. It translates to CASGSRRGELPYEQYF.

This chain uses TRBV5-4 with TRBJ2-6; no firm D call. From germline, CDR1 is SGHNT and CDR2 YYREEE (reference sequence). The CDR3 runs to 15 residues. The germline V and J ends were trimmed by 4 bases and 0 bases, with 8 bases remaining between them. CDR3 loop: CASSGGYSGANVLTF. As DNA, the CDR3 is TGTGCCAGCAGCGGCGGATACTCTGGGGCCAACGTCCTGACTTTC.

The chain recombines TRBV18 with TRBJ1-2; 8 bases map to TRBD1. The CDR3 length is 14 residues. The junction had 5 bases not matched to a gene; V was cut back by 6 bases and J by 2 bases. Germline CDR1 and CDR2: KGHSH and LQKENI. CDR3 bases: TGTGCCAGCTCGCCGACAGGGGAGAACTATGGCTACACCTTC. Its protein product is CASSPTGENYGYTF.

CDR3 amino acids: CASKQQGDITGELFF. The CDR3 DNA reads TGTGCCAGCAAACAACAGGGGGACATCACCGGGGAGCTGTTTTTT. This chain uses TRBV27 with TRBJ2-2, with TRBD1 identical over 8 bases. Germline-derived CDR1 and CDR2 are MNHEY and SMNVEV (reference sequence). The CDR3 covers 15 residues. V was clipped by 7 bases and J by 4 bases; unmatched bases: 8.

V gene TRBV28 combines with J gene TRBJ1-6; D call uncertain. This CDR3 has 15 residues. Germline loops: CDR1 MDHEN, CDR2 SYDVKM. The V and J ends lost 7 bases and 0 bases respectively, with 10 bases between them. CDR3 sequence (DNA): TGTGCCAGCAAGAGGCAGAGCTCCTATAATTCACCCCTCCACTTT. It yields the protein CASKRQSSYNSPLHF.

This clone came up once. The chain employs TRBV12-3 or TRBV12-4 and TRBJ2-3, with D perhaps TRBD2 (7 bases). The CDR3 totals 13 residues. Trimming shortened V by 7 bases and J by 4 bases, and 12 bases separated the two germline ends. This CDR3 reads CASTGGGSDTQYF. In DNA, the CDR3 is TGTGCCAGCACGGGCGGGGGCTCAGATACGCAGTATTTT.

The rearrangement uses TRBV6-6 and TRBJ1-2; D not resolved. This CDR3 is 15 amino acids long. V was shortened by 2 bases and J by 4 bases, with 14 bases between the two germline ends. Looked up from germline, CDR1 is MNHNY and CDR2 is SVGAGI (reference sequence). The CDR3 region is CASSYSSQFGYGYTF. CDR3 sequence (DNA): TGTGCCAGCAGTTACAGTAGCCAGTTTGGCTATGGCTACACCTTC.

The gene calls are TRBV5-4 and TRBJ2-5, with 8 bases identical to TRBD1. Germline CDR1 is SGHNT and CDR2 is YYREEE (reference sequence). V was clipped by 4 bases and J by 3 bases; unmatched bases: 5. This CDR3 contains 14 residues. The CDR3 nucleotides are TGTGCCAGCAGCCCCCCGGACAGGGAAGAGACCCAGTACTTC. It is translated as CASSPPDREETQYF.

Many counts were recorded for this clone. The rearrangement joins TRBV27 to TRBJ2-3; possible D gene TRBD2, 6 bases. V lost 5 bases and J lost 6, with 9 bases in between. Germline lookup yields CDR1 MNHEY and CDR2 SMNVEV (reference sequence). The CDR3 consists of 12 residues. The CDR3 coding sequence is TGTGCCAGCAGTCCCACTAGCGATACGCAGTATTTT. This gives the protein CASSPTSDTQYF.

This sequence joins TRBV6-4 and TRBJ2-7; the D gene is possibly TRBD1 (5 bases). Per germline, CDR1 MRHNA and CDR2 SNTAGT. The CDR3 is made up of 12 amino acids. The germline V and J ends were trimmed by 8 bases and 3 bases, with 11 bases remaining between them. The CDR3 sequence: CASLRVFYEQYF. DNA of the CDR3: TGTGCCAGCCTCAGGGTGTTCTACGAGCAGTACTTC.

The rearrangement uses TRBV5-1 and TRBJ1-2, with D uncertain. V was clipped by 4 bases and J by 8 bases, with 15 bases between them. Germline lookup yields CDR1 SGHRS and CDR2 YFSETQ. The CDR3 loop spans 13 amino acids. The CDR3 reads CASSPESSGGYTF. As DNA, the CDR3 is TGCGCCAGCAGCCCGGAGAGCTCGGGGGGCTACACCTTC.

In this sample, this clone turned up once. The J gene is TRBJ2-3, the V gene TRBV15; D may be TRBD2 (7 bases). Germline CDR1 and CDR2: LNHNV and YYDKDF (reference sequence). Trimming cost V 2 bases and J 6 bases, with 18 bases left between them. The CDR3 is 16 residues long. The CDR3 DNA is TGTGCCACCAGCAGATCCCGGGGGGCGGGGGTGGATACGCAGTATTTT. This sequence encodes CATSRSRGAGVDTQYF. Combining the CDR3 with reference TRBV15 and TRBJ2-3 gives the whole variable domain DAMVIQNPRYQVTQFGKPVTLSCSQTLNHNVMYWYQQKSSQAPKLLFHYYDKDFNNEADTPDNFQSRRPNTSFCFLDIRSPGLGDTAMYLCATSRSRGAGVDTQYFGPGTRLTVL.

The CDR3 loop is CASSLGTGLYYEQYF. In nucleotides, the CDR3 is TGTGCCAGCAGTCTAGGGACAGGGTTATACTACGAGCAGTACTTC. The rearrangement links TRBV6-5 to TRBJ2-7; TRBD1 aligns across 9 bases. This CDR3 is 15 amino acids long. V gave up 5 bases and J gave up 3 bases; unmatched junction bases: 8. CDR1 is MNHEY, CDR2 SVGAGI, per germline.

J is TRBJ1-6 and V is TRBV11-2, with 8 bases aligning to TRBD1. The V segment lost 5 bases and the J segment 13 bases; nucleotides outside the gene matches: 19. The CDR3 has 17 residues. The germline CDR1 and CDR2 sequences are SGHAT and FQNNGV. CDR3 in amino acids: CASSPGQATILRVPLHF. The CDR3 nucleotides are TGTGCCAGCAGCCCGGGACAGGCTACAATTCTTAGGGTCCCCCTCCACTTT.

The chain carries TRBV23-1 and TRBJ2-7; 11 bases fit TRBD1. TRBV23-1 is classed as an ORF, of uncertain function. There are 19 residues in the CDR3. With V trimmed by 2 bases and J by 6 bases, 18 bases remained unmatched. This chain's CDR3 is CASSQNPKSQDRGRAEQYF. The CDR3 DNA follows: TGCGCCAGCAGTCAAAATCCGAAGTCCCAGGACAGGGGGCGCGCCGAGCAGTACTTC.

The genes are TRBV9 and TRBJ2-2; 8 bases are a match to TRBD1. Per germline, CDR1 SGDLS and CDR2 YYNGEE. V shed 2 bases, J shed 0 bases, and the junction held 6 bases outside the gene matches. This CDR3 is built from 17 residues. In DNA form, the CDR3 reads TGTGCCAGCAGCGTCCATCGACAGGGGACGAACACCGGGGAGCTGTTTTTT. This gives the protein CASSVHRQGTNTGELFF.

The V and J genes are TRBV6-5 and TRBJ2-5; the match to TRBD1 covers 8 bases. Germline V CDR1 and CDR2: MNHEY, SVGAGI. The CDR3 runs 15 residues. The trim removed 7 bases at V and 2 bases at J, leaving 9 bases unmatched. The DNA for the CDR3 is TGTGCCAGCACCCCAAACCGGGACAGGCAAGAGACCCAGTACTTC. Translation: CASTPNRDRQETQYF.

This clone was observed a single time. The chain recombines TRBV18 with TRBJ1-1; tentative D call: TRBD1 (5 bases). Germline assignment: CDR1 KGHSH and CDR2 LQKENI. The CDR3 has 14 amino acids. V lost 3 bases and J 1 base, leaving 9 bases between the germline ends. CDR3 bases: TGTGCCAGCTCACCGGGACTGTGGAACACTGAAGCTTTCTTT. As protein: CASSPGLWNTEAFF.